These 30 T cell receptor beta chains came from one sample sequenced in a study of T-cell memory formation after mild COVID-19. MiXCR was run by TCRdb on the 5' RACE reads, yielding one entry per CDR3 protein. The repertoire holds some 180,000 distinct CDR3 sequences, approximately 17% seen once, with roughly 4% in the top ten. The sample comprised PBMCs or a T cell subset sorted from them (not recorded which). These receptor sequences come from a man between 18 and 35 years old who had mild COVID-19 (a few samples of this study predate the infection). Cell type and time point are not known.

The chain has TRBV5-1 and TRBJ1-2, with 7 bases aligning to TRBD1. V was pared by 4 bases and J by 5 bases, with 8 bases of the junction left unmatched. The germline CDR1 and CDR2 sequences are SGHRS and YFSETQ. The CDR3 sequence is 14 residues long. Here the CDR3 reads CASSTRGLGYGYTF. The CDR3 nucleotides read TGCGCCAGCAGCACTAGGGGGCTTGGGTATGGCTACACCTTC.

V and J are TRBV4-1 and TRBJ1-1; the D gene is possibly TRBD1 (5 bases). From germline, CDR1 is MGHRA and CDR2 YSYEKL. Trimming shortened V by 0 bases and J by 5 bases, and 16 bases separated the two germline ends. The CDR3 spans 16 residues. The CDR3: CASSQEGSLWGTEAFF. In DNA, the CDR3 is TGCGCCAGCAGCCAAGAAGGGAGCCTTTGGGGGACTGAAGCTTTCTTT.

The V gene is TRBV10-3, the J gene TRBJ1-4; D is uncertain. The CDR3 contains 14 residues. Germline V gene sequence: CDR1 ENHRY, CDR2 SYGVKD. Trimming stripped 2 bases from V and 5 bases from J, with 9 bases between. The DNA of the CDR3 is TGTGCCATCAGTGAGAGGACGGAGAATGAAAAACTGTTTTTT. Its protein is CAISERTENEKLFF.

In this sample, this clonotype turned up a few times. This chain uses TRBV6-5 with TRBJ2-7; 9 bases line up with TRBD1. The CDR3 spans 13 residues. V was clipped by 6 bases and J by 8 bases; unmatched bases: 8. The germline CDR1 and CDR2 sequences are MNHEY and SVGAGI. The CDR3 reads CASRRGTGSKQYF. In DNA, the CDR3 is TGTGCCAGCAGGCGAGGGACAGGGTCTAAGCAGTACTTC.

The CDR3 DNA follows: TGTGCCACCAGCAGAGATCGGCAATACGAGCAGTACGTC. This sequence encodes CATSRDRQYEQYV. The rearrangement uses TRBV15 and TRBJ2-7; D is unresolved. Trimming stripped 0 bases from V and 4 bases from J, with 7 bases between. The CDR3 is made up of 13 amino acids. Germline V lookup: CDR1 LNHNV, CDR2 YYDKDF (reference sequence).

This clonotype was observed a handful of times. The rearrangement joins TRBV27 to TRBJ2-5; 9 bases match TRBD1. This CDR3 spans 17 amino acids. Germline CDR1 and CDR2: MNHEY and SMNVEV (reference sequence). V shed 5 bases and J 0 bases; nucleotides not matched to a gene: 10. The CDR3 DNA is TGTGCCAGCAGTACCCGGGGGGACAGGGCGTACCAAGAGACCCAGTACTTC. Translated, it gives CASSTRGDRAYQETQYF.

The chain's CDR3 is CASSFTPGGYEQFF. As DNA, the CDR3 is TGTGCCAGCAGCTTTACTCCCGGAGGTTATGAGCAGTTCTTC. The chain recombines TRBV7-2 with TRBJ2-1; a weak D match, TRBD2 (5 bases). The CDR3 consists of 14 residues. Germline CDR1 is SGHTA and CDR2 is FQGNSA. V shed 3 bases and J shed 8 bases, with 14 bases lying between them.

This clonotype was seen at least ten times. V is TRBV7-2 and J is TRBJ2-1, with D possibly TRBD2 on 6 matching bases. Germline V gives CDR1 SGHTA, CDR2 FQGNSA. The CDR3 is 13 amino acids. The ends were cut back, 0 bases at V and 6 bases at J, with 6 bases in the middle. The CDR3 sequence: CASSLAGLNEQFF. The CDR3 DNA reads as TGTGCCAGCAGCTTAGCGGGACTCAATGAGCAGTTCTTC.

The genes are TRBV29-1 and TRBJ2-3, with no clear D. The V and J ends lost 5 bases and 3 bases respectively, with 12 bases between them. Germline CDR1 and CDR2: SQVTM and ANQGSEA. The CDR3 is made up of 13 amino acids. In nucleotides, the CDR3 is TGCAGCGTTCGACTCCAAGGTACAGATACGCAGTATTTT. This codes for CSVRLQGTDTQYF.

V is TRBV20-1 and J is TRBJ1-6, with TRBD1 matching 7 bases. Unmatched junction bases numbered 11, after V lost 0 bases and J lost 0 bases. The CDR3 extends over 19 amino acids. Per the germline V gene, CDR1 is DFQATT and CDR2 is SNEGSKA (reference sequence). Written as DNA, the CDR3 is TGCAGTGCTAGAGAACTCGGAGGGGCAGGGGGCTCCTATAATTCACCCCTCCACTTT. It codes for CSARELGGAGGSYNSPLHF.

The chain is built from TRBV6-1 and TRBJ1-6; no firm D call. The CDR3 spans 13 residues. Trimming pared 8 bases from V and 4 bases from J, leaving 9 bases between. The germline CDR1 and CDR2 sequences are MNHNS and SASEGT. The CDR3 is CASLRAYNSPLHF. CDR3 coding DNA: TGTGCCAGCCTTCGGGCTTATAATTCACCCCTCCACTTT.

There are a few counts of this clonotype. The chain carries TRBV5-6 and TRBJ1-4; D gene ambiguous. Germline V gene lookup returns CDR1 SGHDT and CDR2 YYEEEE. The CDR3 loop spans 14 amino acids. V shed 3 bases and J shed 8 bases, with 14 bases lying between them. In DNA, the CDR3 is TGTGCCAGCAGCTCGGGTACCTTGTGGGAAAAACTGTTTTTT. Translation gives CASSSGTLWEKLFF.

The table lists this clonotype with a few counts. The V and J genes are TRBV3-2 and TRBJ1-1; the table assigns TRBD1, which was not confirmed against the DNA. TRBV3-2 is given as a pseudogene. CDR3 length equals 16 residues. The CDR3 nucleotides read TGTGCCAGCCGCATCCCGACAGGGCTCATGAACACTGAAGCTTTCTTT. It is translated as CASRIPTGLMNTEAFF.

This clonotype was seen a few times. The V gene is TRBV6-5, the J gene TRBJ2-5; D is ambiguous. Trimming stripped 2 bases from V and 6 bases from J, with 4 bases between. In germline, CDR1 is MNHEY, CDR2 SVGAGI. CDR3 length equals 11 residues. The CDR3 nucleotides read TGTGCCAGCAGTTACCACCAGACCCAGTACTTC. It codes for CASSYHQTQYF.

This clonotype has more than one count but fewer than ten. This sequence joins TRBV15 and TRBJ1-6; TRBD1 matches 10 bases. V lost 0 bases to trimming and J lost 10 bases; unmatched junction nucleotides: 3. Germline CDR1 LNHNV, CDR2 YYDKDF (reference sequence). CDR3 length: 15 residues. The CDR3 here is CATSRDLTGGSPLHF. The CDR3 DNA is TGTGCCACCAGCAGAGATCTGACAGGGGGCTCACCCCTCCACTTT.

This clonotype was counted between two and nine times. This rearrangement joins TRBV6-6 to TRBJ2-5; D gene ambiguous. This CDR3 contains 13 residues. Trimming took off 5 bases at V and 2 bases at J, with 9 bases between the two ends. The V gene's germline CDR1 is MNHNY and CDR2 SVGAGI (reference sequence). This CDR3 reads CASSPATQETQYF. CDR3 DNA sequence: TGTGCCAGCAGTCCGGCTACACAAGAGACCCAGTACTTC.

V usage is TRBV9 and J usage is TRBJ2-1; a weak D match, TRBD1 (7 bases). The V gene's germline CDR1 is SGDLS and CDR2 YYNGEE. This CDR3 comprises 17 residues. Trimming stripped 0 bases from V and 6 bases from J, with 19 bases between. The CDR3 sequence: CASSVALTGKGGNEQFF. The CDR3 DNA reads as TGTGCCAGCAGCGTAGCACTGACAGGGAAGGGAGGCAATGAGCAGTTCTTC. Complete variable domain (other parts from reference TRBV9 and TRBJ2-1): DSGVTQTPKHLITATGQRVTLRCSPRSGDLSVYWYQQSLDQGLQFLIQYYNGEERAKGNILERFSAQQFPDLHSELNLSSLELGDSALYFCASSVALTGKGGNEQFFGPGTRLTVL.

This clonotype was seen only a few times. The V gene is TRBV5-1, the J gene TRBJ1-2; no definite D call. The ends were cut back, 0 bases at V and 6 bases at J, with 15 bases in the middle. CDR1 and CDR2 (germline): SGHRS, YFSETQ. The CDR3 is 15 residues long. This chain's CDR3 is CASSLASTRGDGYTF. The CDR3 DNA is TGCGCCAGCAGCTTGGCGAGCACTCGGGGAGATGGCTACACCTTC.

This clonotype was detected many times. V is TRBV7-2 and J is TRBJ2-4, with D tentatively TRBD1 (6 bases). This CDR3 region has 13 residues. In germline, CDR1 is SGHTA, CDR2 FQGNSA. V was trimmed by 7 bases and J by 6 bases, leaving 13 bases between them. The CDR3 sequence is CASTEGVGNIQYF. CDR3 DNA: TGTGCCAGCACCGAGGGGGTGGGAAACATTCAGTACTTC.

This clonotype has a count of ten or more. The J gene is TRBJ2-5, the V gene TRBV7-2; 8 nucleotides match TRBD2. This CDR3 has 14 residues. Per the germline V gene, CDR1 is SGHTA and CDR2 is FQGNSA. V gave up 3 bases and J gave up 5 bases; unmatched junction bases: 5. The CDR3 loop is CASSLGTSSETQYF. The CDR3 coding sequence is TGTGCCAGCAGCTTGGGGACTAGTTCGGAGACCCAGTACTTC.

The chain is built from TRBV9 and TRBJ2-6, with TRBD1 matching over 8 bases. This CDR3 spans 16 amino acids. V shed 3 bases and J 0 bases; nucleotides not matched to a gene: 2. CDR1 is SGDLS and CDR2 is YYNGEE in the germline V gene. The CDR3, as DNA: TGTGCCAGCAGCGCGACAGGGGCCTCTGGGGCCAACGTCCTGACTTTC. Translation: CASSATGASGANVLTF.

This clonotype was recorded many times. The chain links TRBV6-5 to TRBJ1-1; a weak D match, TRBD1 (5 bases). Between the trimmed V and J ends, which lost 2 bases and 7 bases, there was a span of 20 bases. The CDR3 covers 16 residues. Germline V gene data show CDR1 as MNHEY and CDR2 as SVGAGI. CDR3 DNA sequence: TGTGCCAGCAGTTACGACATGACATCCCTGGGGGGTGAAGCTTTCTTT. This sequence encodes CASSYDMTSLGGEAFF.

This clonotype has just a few counts. DNA of the CDR3: TGTGCCAGCAGAGGGGGGGGTTGGTCCTATAATTCACCCCTCCACTTT. Protein product: CASRGGGWSYNSPLHF. The rearrangement joins TRBV12-3 or TRBV12-4 to TRBJ1-6; weak D call: TRBD1 (6 bases). The V end was cut by 6 bases, the J end by 1 base, with 13 bases between. CDR3 length equals 16 residues.

The chain couples TRBV20-1 to TRBJ2-5; 10 bases line up with TRBD1. From germline, CDR1 is DFQATT and CDR2 SNEGSKA (reference sequence). With 6 bases clipped from V and 5 bases from J, the junction kept 6 bases outside the gene matches. CDR3 length: 13 residues. DNA of the CDR3: TGCAGTGCCCCGGGGACAGGGGTGGAGACCCAGTACTTC. Translating gives CSAPGTGVETQYF.

This clonotype showed up just a few times. J is TRBJ2-1 and V is TRBV12-3 or TRBV12-4; 7 bases are a match to TRBD1. The length of the CDR3 is 17 residues. V lost 6 bases to trimming and J lost 5 bases; unmatched junction nucleotides: 16. CDR3 nucleotides: TGTGCCAGCAGCCCTGGGGGAGCCGGGACAGCTAACAATGAGCAGTTCTTC. It codes for CASSPGGAGTANNEQFF.

The rearrangement links TRBV27 to TRBJ2-5, with 7 bases identical to TRBD1. Trimming at V came to 5 bases and at J to 2 bases, leaving 8 bases not matched to a gene. Germline loops: CDR1 MNHEY, CDR2 SMNVEV (reference sequence). CDR3 size: 15 residues. In DNA, the CDR3 is TGTGCCAGCAGTCCCCGGGACAGCATACAAGAGACCCAGTACTTC. It yields the protein CASSPRDSIQETQYF.

CDR3 coding DNA: TGTGCCAGCAGTCCCCGTTGGAAGCCGGGACAGCCCCAGCATTTT. This gives the protein CASSPRWKPGQPQHF. The chain carries TRBV6-5 and TRBJ1-5; D is unresolved. The germline V gene encodes CDR1 MNHEY and CDR2 SVGAGI. CDR3 length: 15 amino acids. The ends were cut back, 5 bases at V and 7 bases at J, with 18 bases in the middle.

There are a few counts of this clonotype. This chain joins TRBV4-3 and TRBJ1-2, with D tentatively TRBD1 (5 bases). This CDR3 spans 15 amino acids. V lost 1 base to trimming and J lost 4 bases, with 13 bases between them. Germline V gene data show CDR1 as LGHNA and CDR2 as YSLEER. This CDR3 is CASSQGGTRPYGYTF. The CDR3 nucleotides read TGCGCCAGCAGCCAAGGGGGGACCCGCCCCTATGGCTACACCTTC.

This clonotype has more than one count but fewer than ten. This chain uses TRBV2 with TRBJ2-2, with TRBD2 identical over 13 bases. The germline V gene has CDR1 SNHLY and CDR2 FYNNEI. The CDR3 covers 16 residues. V lost 8 bases, J lost 0 bases, and 3 bases stayed unmatched. CDR3 loop: CASLTSGGTNTGELFF. The CDR3 DNA is TGTGCCAGCTTGACTAGCGGGGGGACGAACACCGGGGAGCTGTTTTTT.

The chain links TRBV7-9 to TRBJ2-3; 10 positions agree with TRBD1. Per the germline V gene, CDR1 is SEHNR and CDR2 is FQNEAQ (reference sequence). The CDR3 has 16 amino acids. Trimming took 5 bases from V and 4 from J; bases not matched to a gene: 9. CDR3 sequence (DNA): TGTGCCAGCAGCCCGCTGACAGGGGGCTTCGCAGATACGCAGTATTTT. Protein product: CASSPLTGGFADTQYF. The variable domain in full, completed from reference TRBV7-9 and TRBJ2-3, reads DTGVSQNPRHKITKRGQNVTFRCDPISEHNRLYWYRQTLGQGPEFLTYFQNEAQLEKSRLLSDRFSAERPKGSFSTLEIQRTEQGDSAMYLCASSPLTGGFADTQYFGPGTRLTVL.